Shown below are 20 T cell receptor delta chains from a single sample sequenced in a study of γδ T cells in repeated Plasmodium falciparum infection. Vgamma9/Vdelta2+ and Vdelta2-negative gammadelta T cells were flow-sorted from PBMC for bulk sequencing. TCRdb processed the multiplex PCR reads again with the CATT caller. In the table there are around 82,000 delta-chain clones, approximately 1.4% of which are singletons. Material for sequencing was gamma-delta T cells from blood. The receptors derive from a pool of human donors (malaria-infected and uninfected, not separated).

DNA of the CDR3: TGTGCTCTTGGGGAACCCGAAGGCCTTCCCACCATACTGGGGGATACGCTGGTGTACACCGATAAACTCATCTTT. Protein product: CALGEPEGLPTILGDTLVYTDKLIF. The rearrangement uses TRDV1 and TRDJ1; 13 bases are a match to TRDD3. The CDR3 runs to 25 residues. The V segment lost 1 base and the J segment 0 bases; nucleotides outside the gene matches: 26. Germline CDR1 TSWWSYY, CDR2 QGS.

This clone has just a few counts. A read error likely explains this, since a far larger clone differs by one base. Other DNA sequences within the sample encode an identical CDR3. This sequence joins TRDV1 and TRDJ1, with 9 bases that match TRDD3. Germline matching of the DNA provided the J gene here, since TCRdb leaves it blank. The V and J ends lost 3 bases and 3 bases, in that order; junction bases with no gene match: 26. Germline assignment: CDR1 TSWWSYY and CDR2 QGS. CDR3 length: 22 amino acids. The DNA of the CDR3 is TGTGCTCTTGGGGACGGAATCCTTCTGCCGCAGTACTGGGGGACACTACCCGATAAACTCATCTTT. It codes for CALGDGILLPQYWGTLPDKLIF.

This clone was counted ten times or more. This rearrangement joins TRDV1 to TRDJ1, with D unclear. Germline V gene lookup returns CDR1 TSWWSYY and CDR2 QGS. CDR3 length equals 14 residues. CDR3 in amino acids: CALAHRHRTDKLIF. The CDR3 coding sequence is TGTGCCCTAGCCCATCGACACCGCACCGATAAACTCATCTTT.

This clone ranks as medium-sized. Other DNA sequences from this sample encode an identical CDR3 as well. The chain carries TRDV3 and TRDJ1; 8 positions match TRDD3. With V trimmed by 1 base and J by 7 bases, 29 bases remained unmatched. The CDR3 loop spans 20 amino acids. Germline loops: CDR1 TVYSNPD, CDR2 GDNSRS (reference sequence). CDR3 in amino acids: CAFTKPLRRYGTGIQGKLIF. CDR3 bases: TGTGCCTTTACTAAACCGCTACGGCGTTACGGCACGGGGATACAGGGTAAACTCATCTTT. Filled out from reference TRDV3 and TRDJ1, the complete variable domain reads CDKVTQSSPDQTVASGSEVVLLCTYDTVYSNPDLFWYRIRPDYSFQFVFYGDNSRSEGADFTQGRFSVKHILTQKAFHLVISPVRTEDSATYYCAFTKPLRRYGTGIQGKLIFGKGTRVTVEP.

This clone came up once. The sample contains more than one DNA sequence encoding this CDR3. J is TRDJ1 and V is TRDV1; 8 bases map to TRDD2. Matching the DNA to germline supplied the J gene, which TCRdb does not give. The CDR3 is 21 residues long. Germline V CDR1 and CDR2: TSWWSYY, QGS. V lost 0 bases, J lost 2 bases, and 20 bases stayed unmatched. The CDR3 DNA reads as TGTGCTCTTGGGGAACTGGGCCTTCCTAAGCTACGACTGGGCGAGACCGATAAACTCATCTTT. Translating gives CALGELGLPKLRLGETDKLIF.

As for this clone: TCRdb's listed protein matches a much larger clone and diverges from this DNA's translation at residue 14, likely through a read error; the protein shown comes from the DNA. The chain combines TRDV1 with TRDJ1, with D maybe TRDD2 (6 bases). Looked up from germline, CDR1 is TSWWSYY and CDR2 is QGS. There are 22 residues in the CDR3. The V gene lost 0 bases and the J gene lost 1 base, with 30 bases spanning the gap. CDR3 DNA sequence: TGTGCTCTTGGGGAACTATCCTTCCCCAAATCCCCGTCACGGACGAGCACCGATAAACTCATCTTT. Its protein is CALGELSFPKSPSRTSTDKLIF.

A note on this clone: TCRdb lists the protein of a much larger clone for this DNA, which differs at residue 11, so this is likely a read error; the protein given here is translated from the DNA itself. The chain carries TRDV2 and TRDJ1; 9 positions match TRDD3. Germline matching of the DNA provided the J gene here, since TCRdb leaves it blank. This CDR3 comprises 15 residues. Unmatched junction bases numbered 14, after V lost 3 bases and J lost 10 bases. CDR1 is GEAIGNYY, CDR2 EKD, per germline. The chain's CDR3 is CACDGILGDTPGLIF. For the CDR3, the DNA is TGTGCCTGTGACGGGATACTGGGGGACACCCCGGGACTCATCTTT.

This clone has only a few counts. The mismatch at residue 15 between this DNA's translation and the TCRdb protein of a much larger clone likely reflects a read error; the protein shown is translated from the DNA. The V gene corresponds to TRDV1; no J gene was called; the D call TRDD3 from the table was never checked on the DNA. The CDR3 length is 24 residues. CDR1 and CDR2 (germline): TSWWSYY, QGS. The CDR3 region is CALGERSHVRGGLGRFPYTDKLIF. As DNA, the CDR3 is TGTGCTCTTGGGGAACGCTCCCACGTCAGGGGTGGGCTGGGGCGATTTCCCTACACCGATAAACTAATCTTT.

This clone was seen ten or more times. A read error likely explains why the TCRdb protein, taken from a much larger clone, differs from this DNA's translation at residue 5; the protein shown is translated from the DNA. The V and J genes are TRDV2 and TRDJ1, with TRDD3 matching over 8 bases. Germline CDR1 is GEAIGNYY and CDR2 is EKD. V lost 3 bases to trimming and J lost 1 base; unmatched junction nucleotides: 9. The CDR3 is 16 residues long. CDR3 bases: TGTGCCTGTGACGCCTCCTGGGGGAACTCCACCGATAAACTCATCTTT. This translates into CACDASWGNSTDKLIF.

This clone was observed a few times. Translating this DNA gives a protein that differs at residue 11 from the TCRdb one, which belongs to a much larger clone; a read error is likely, and the protein shown is this translation. The sample has other DNA sequences that encode this CDR3 too. The chain combines TRDV2 with TRDJ1; 9 bases fit TRDD3. As TCRdb names no J gene, one was assigned here on the basis of a DNA match to germline. V dropped 0 bases and J dropped 7; count of bases not matched to a gene: 20. This CDR3 has 19 amino acids. The germline CDR1 and CDR2 sequences are GEAIGNYY and EKD. CDR3 loop: CACDTVVPTYGGDTTKLIF. The CDR3 DNA reads as TGTGCCTGTGACACCGTAGTCCCGACGTACGGCGGGGATACGACTAAACTCATCTTT.

To note about this clone: A far larger clone lies a single base away; this is likely a read error. Other nucleotide sequences from this sample produce the same CDR3. The V gene is TRDV2, the J gene TRDJ1; the match to TRDD3 covers 12 bases. The J gene was not available in TCRdb and was assigned here by matching the DNA to germline segments. CDR3 length: 19 amino acids. Germline trimming cut 3 bases from V and 0 bases from J; bases unmatched to any gene: 13. Germline CDR1 is GEAIGNYY and CDR2 is EKD. This CDR3 is CACDDLLGDTPAYTDKLIF. CDR3 in DNA: TGTGCCTGTGACGATTTACTGGGGGATACACCCGCGTACACCGATAAACTCATCTTT.

In this sample, this clone turned up a few times. A far larger clone is one nucleotide away, so this likely arose from a read error. Other DNA sequences of this sample code for an identical CDR3. J is TRDJ1 and V is TRDV3, with TRDD3 matching 10 bases. This CDR3 has 15 amino acids. Germline CDR1 reads TVYSNPD; CDR2 reads GDNSRS (reference sequence). CDR3 nucleotide sequence: TGCGCCTTTAGTTGGGGGATACTACTACTCGATAAACTCATCTTT. This codes for CAFSWGILLLDKLIF.

On this clone itself: The TCRdb protein comes from a much larger clone and disagrees with this DNA's translation at residue 10, likely due to a read error; the protein given here is derived from the DNA. The V gene is TRDV1, the J gene TRDJ1; a possible D gene is TRDD3 (5 bases). Germline matching of the DNA provided the J gene here, since TCRdb leaves it blank. Per the germline V gene, CDR1 is TSWWSYY and CDR2 is QGS. Trimming stripped 2 bases from V and 1 base from J, with 23 bases between. CDR3 length: 19 amino acids. The DNA of the CDR3 is TGTGCTCTTGGGGAAGGGAAGGCTGGGAGCCCCGGAGCCACCGATAAACTCATCTTT. This sequence encodes CALGEGKAGSPGATDKLIF.

This clone has at least ten counts. V and J are TRDV1 and TRDJ1; the match to TRDD3 covers 12 bases. Because TCRdb records no J gene, it was assigned here through a match of the DNA to germline. J gave up 5 bases and V 0 bases, and 28 bases lay outside the gene matches. The CDR3 sequence is 24 residues long. CDR1 and CDR2 (germline): TSWWSYY, QGS. Written as DNA, the CDR3 is TGTGCTCTTGGGGAACTGGAGGCCCTACTCCCTCGACGTACTGGGGGATACTCTTCTGATAAACTCATCTTT. Translation: CALGELEALLPRRTGGYSSDKLIF.

On this clone itself: The TCRdb protein, from a much larger clone, departs from this DNA's translation at residue 12, likely by read error; the protein shown derives from the DNA. The chain is built from TRDV2 and TRDJ1; D is possibly TRDD3 (6 bases). The length of the CDR3 is 19 residues. V was pared by 0 bases and J by 3 bases, with 25 bases between. CDR1 and CDR2 (germline): GEAIGNYY, EKD. The CDR3 region has the DNA TGTGCCTGTGACACCGAAGTCGGATGGGGGCCCCTTGGTCCCGATAAACTCATCTTT. It is translated as CACDTEVGWGPLGPDKLIF.

About this clone: TCRdb records a much larger clone's protein for this DNA, with a difference at residue 7 that likely arises from a read error; the protein given is the translation of the DNA. The chain links TRDV1 to TRDJ1, with TRDD3 identical over 10 bases. Germline V gene sequence: CDR1 TSWWSYY, CDR2 QGS. The J segment lost 0 bases and the V segment lost 0 bases, leaving 19 bases of the junction unmatched. The CDR3 extends over 22 amino acids. The CDR3 loop reads CALGELDPLKVLGDPNTDKLIF. The CDR3 coding sequence is TGTGCTCTTGGGGAACTTGACCCTCTCAAAGTACTGGGGGATCCGAACACCGATAAACTCATCTTT.

Of note for this clone: TCRdb's protein, taken from a much larger clone, differs from this DNA's translation at residue 10, likely owing to a read error; the protein displayed comes from the DNA. The rearrangement links TRDV1 to TRDJ1; 7 positions agree with TRDD2. TCRdb leaves out the J gene; it was filled in here by matching the DNA to germline. V trimming: 4 bases; J trimming: 3 bases; junction bases outside the gene matches: 8. CDR1 is TSWWSYY, CDR2 QGS, per germline. The CDR3 has 15 residues. The CDR3 sequence: CALGGSFLNADKLIF. The CDR3 coding sequence is TGTGCTCTTGGGGGCTCCTTCCTCAACGCCGATAAACTCATCTTT.

About this clone itself: TCRdb's protein for this DNA is that of a much larger clone and differs from the translation at residue 17, likely a read error; the protein shown is the DNA translation. The chain joins TRDV1 to TRDJ1; D may match TRDD1 or TRDD2 (5 bases each). From germline, CDR1 is TSWWSYY and CDR2 QGS. This CDR3 is built from 22 residues. V was cut by 2 bases and J by 4 bases, with 35 bases left in between. CDR3 DNA sequence: TGTGCTCTTGGGGAAATGGGTCTTCGTCATCTACCCCAAAATACCTTCAGCGATAAACTCATCTTT. This gives the protein CALGEMGLRHLPQNTFSDKLIF.

This clone has ten or more counts. The V and J genes are TRDV1 and TRDJ1, with 13 bases that match TRDD3. Trimming cost V 5 bases and J 0 bases; bases outside gene matches: 15. The CDR3 extends over 20 amino acids. Germline values: CDR1 TSWWSYY, CDR2 QGS. DNA for the CDR3: TGTGCTCTTGGGCTCCCGAGGCGGTACTGGGGGATACGCCACACCGATAAACTCATCTTT. It specifies CALGLPRRYWGIRHTDKLIF.

As concerns this clone: This likely came from a read error, as a far larger clone is one base away. Other DNA sequences of this sample code for an identical CDR3. The chain couples TRDV1 to TRDJ1; TRDD3 matches 12 bases. Because TCRdb records no J gene, it was assigned here through a match of the DNA to germline. From germline, CDR1 is TSWWSYY and CDR2 QGS. There are 22 residues in the CDR3. CDR3 residues: CALGEPPFLYWGIQGYTDKLIF. CDR3 DNA: TGTGCTCTTGGGGAACCGCCTTTCCTGTACTGGGGGATACAAGGGTACACCGACAAACTCATCTTT.